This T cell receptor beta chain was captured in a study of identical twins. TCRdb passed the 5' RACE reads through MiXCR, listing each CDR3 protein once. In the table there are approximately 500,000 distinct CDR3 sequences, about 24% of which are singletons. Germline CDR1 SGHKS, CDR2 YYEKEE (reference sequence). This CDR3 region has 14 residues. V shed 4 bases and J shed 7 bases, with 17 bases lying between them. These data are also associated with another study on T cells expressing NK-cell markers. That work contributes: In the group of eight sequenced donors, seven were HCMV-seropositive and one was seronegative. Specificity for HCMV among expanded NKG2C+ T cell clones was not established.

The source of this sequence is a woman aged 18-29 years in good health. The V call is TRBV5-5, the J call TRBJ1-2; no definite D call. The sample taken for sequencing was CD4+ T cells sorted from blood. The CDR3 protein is CASSPRTGPGGYTF. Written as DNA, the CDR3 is TGTGCCAGCAGCCCCCGGACCGGTCCCGGTGGCTACACCTTC.